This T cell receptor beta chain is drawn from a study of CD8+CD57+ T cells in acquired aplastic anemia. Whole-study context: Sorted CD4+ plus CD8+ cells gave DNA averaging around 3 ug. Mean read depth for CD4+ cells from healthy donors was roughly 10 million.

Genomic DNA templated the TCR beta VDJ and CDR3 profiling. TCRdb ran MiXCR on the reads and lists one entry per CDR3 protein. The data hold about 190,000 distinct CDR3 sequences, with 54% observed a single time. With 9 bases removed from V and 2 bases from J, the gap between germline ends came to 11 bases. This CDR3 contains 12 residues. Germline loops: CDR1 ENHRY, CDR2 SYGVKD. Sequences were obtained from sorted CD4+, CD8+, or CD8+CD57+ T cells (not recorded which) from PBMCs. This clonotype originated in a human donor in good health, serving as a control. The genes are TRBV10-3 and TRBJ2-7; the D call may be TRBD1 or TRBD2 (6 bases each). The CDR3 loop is CAIGGRAYEQYF. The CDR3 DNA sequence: TGTGCCATTGGGGGGCGAGCCTACGAGCAGTACTTC.